This T cell receptor (beta chain) comes out of a study of cytomegalovirus exposure and HLA in healthy donors. Whole-study results and caveats: Subsequent analysis of the 110 or so validation repertoires found a tendency for first-cohort TCR clusters to co-occur.

In the case of this clone: Its antigen is not identified.

V was shortened by 4 bases and J by 2 bases, with 18 bases between the two germline ends. The CDR3 is 17 residues long. Germline V lookup: CDR1 SGHDT, CDR2 YYEEEE. Sequenced by immunoSEQ multiplex PCR; TCRdb stores in-frame clones only, minus some. This table has 150,000 or so clones, roughly nine tenths appearing once. The sample comprised PBMCs. V usage is TRBV5-6 and J usage is TRBJ2-2; possible D gene TRBD2, 6 bases. The sequence came from a woman between 18 and 29 years old in good health and CMV-seronegative. In DNA, the CDR3 is TGTGCCAGCAGCCCCATAGGAGGGACGAAAAACACCGGGGAGCTGTTTTTT. Translation: CASSPIGGTKNTGELFF. Full variable domain (rest looked up from reference TRBV5-6 and TRBJ2-2): DAGVTQSPTHLIKTRGQQVTLRCSPKSGHDTVSWYQQALGQGPQFIFQYYEEEERQRGNFPDRFSGHQFPNYSSELNVNALLLGDSALYLCASSPIGGTKNTGELFFGEGSRLTVL.